This T cell receptor beta chain came from a study of lymphopenia after photon versus proton radiotherapy. Data came from immunoSEQ multiplex PCR; TCRdb stores just in-frame clones and leaves some out. The table has fewer than 65,000 clones, 86% seen once; the top ten hold about 2.3%. Study outcomes and limitations: Under photons, naive T cells and diversity fell while effector/memory populations rose.

The V gene end was trimmed by 7 bases and the J gene end by 0 bases; junction bases not matched to a gene: 7. The CDR3 has 15 residues. Germline values: CDR1 MNHEY, CDR2 SVGAGI. A remark on this clone: Its specificity is unknown.

The material sequenced was peripheral blood, taken from a patient treated with photon-based radiotherapy. This chain links TRBV6-5 with TRBJ1-2, with TRBD1 matching over 8 bases. The clonotype originates from a man aged 35-49 years with gastric cancer. CDR3 residues: CASKDRDGPNYGYTF. The CDR3, as DNA: TGTGCCAGCAAGGACAGGGATGGCCCTAACTATGGCTACACCTTC.